Following are 16 T cell receptor beta chains from one sample sequenced in a study of blood T cell repertoires in COVID-19 (TCRdb year 2020). Library creation used the immunoSEQ multiplex PCR assay. The table was pulled from immuneACCESS by TCRdb, which kept in-frame rearrangements only. Such tables lose some clones; where checked, under half of the loss comes from unresolved V genes, and the rest has no known cause. The sample table lists roughly 330,000 clones, around nine tenths of them with a count of one. In total, the top ten clones hold approximately 4% of the sample. Sequenced sample: peripheral blood. The receptors shown here come from a woman in her fifties or sixties with active or convalescent COVID-19.

The chain recombines TRBV25-1 with TRBJ1-3; D remains unclear. CDR1 is MGHDK and CDR2 is SYGVNS in the germline V gene. This CDR3 has 17 residues. The germline V and J ends were trimmed by 1 base and 0 bases, with 13 bases remaining between them. CDR3 DNA: TGTGCCAGCAGTGAATTTTTTAGTAAATCCTCTGGAAACACCATATATTTT. Its protein is CASSEFFSKSSGNTIYF.

J is TRBJ1-6 and V is TRBV7-9; TRBD1 aligns across 7 bases. This CDR3 comprises 15 residues. The germline V gene encodes CDR1 SEHNR and CDR2 FQNEAQ (reference sequence). V lost 5 bases to trimming and J lost 3 bases; unmatched junction nucleotides: 4. The CDR3 protein is CASSVTGVYNSPLHF. The CDR3 DNA sequence: TGTGCCAGCAGCGTAACAGGGGTCTATAATTCACCCCTCCACTTT.

The rearrangement links TRBV4-3 to TRBJ1-5, with no clear D. This CDR3 has 13 residues. V gave up 1 base and J gave up 7 bases, with 8 bases separating them. Germline V gene lookup returns CDR1 LGHNA and CDR2 YSLEER. In DNA form, the CDR3 reads TGCGCCAGCAGCCAAGGGGCATGGCAGCCCCAGCATTTT. Translation: CASSQGAWQPQHF.

This rearrangement joins TRBV30 to TRBJ2-4; the D is unclear. CDR3 length: 14 amino acids. The germline V gene has CDR1 GTSNPN and CDR2 SVGIG (reference sequence). V was shortened by 1 base and J by 0 bases, with 7 bases between the two germline ends. CDR3 nucleotide sequence: TGTGCCTGGAGTGATTCACTAGCCAAAAACATTCAGTACTTC. Encoded protein: CAWSDSLAKNIQYF.

This clone was seen a few times. The rearrangement joins TRBV5-1 to TRBJ1-1; 8 bases match TRBD1. With 7 bases clipped from V and 4 bases from J, the junction kept 9 bases outside the gene matches. The CDR3 length is 14 residues. Per germline, CDR1 SGHRS and CDR2 YFSETQ. The CDR3 reads CASQPTGAPTEAFF. The CDR3 DNA sequence: TGCGCCAGCCAGCCGACAGGGGCGCCCACTGAAGCTTTCTTT.

This chain joins TRBV19 and TRBJ2-3, with D possibly TRBD2 on 6 matching bases. Trimming removed 0 bases from V and 2 bases from J, with 12 bases in between. The V gene's germline CDR1 is LNHDA and CDR2 SQIVND (reference sequence). The CDR3 covers 16 residues. CDR3: CASSIDGADYTDTQYF. The DNA for the CDR3 is TGTGCCAGTAGTATAGATGGGGCGGACTACACAGATACGCAGTATTTT. Full variable domain (remainder filled in from reference TRBV19 and TRBJ2-3): DGGITQSPKYLFRKEGQNVTLSCEQNLNHDAMYWYRQDPGQGLRLIYYSQIVNDFQKGDIAEGYSVSREKKESFPLTVTSAQKNPTAFYLCASSIDGADYTDTQYFGPGTRLTVL.

The chain has TRBV18 and TRBJ1-1; D is uncertain. The CDR3 is 15 amino acids. CDR1 and CDR2 from the germline V gene are KGHSH and LQKENI. V gave up 0 bases and J gave up 1 base, with 9 bases separating them. As DNA, the CDR3 is TGTGCCAGCTCACCACCGGTGGGCAGGAACACTGAAGCTTTCTTT. This encodes CASSPPVGRNTEAFF.

This sequence joins TRBV7-9 and TRBJ2-7; TRBD1 agrees at 7 bases. Losses at the gene ends were 5 bases for V and 7 bases for J; bases not matched to a gene: 11. The CDR3 runs 14 residues. Looked up from germline, CDR1 is SEHNR and CDR2 is FQNEAQ (reference sequence). DNA of the CDR3: TGTGCCAGCAGCCACCAGACAGGGACGGGGGAGCAGTACTTC. Translation gives CASSHQTGTGEQYF.

The chain recombines TRBV4-2 with TRBJ1-3; TRBD1 agrees at 8 bases. J was trimmed by 4 bases and V by 6 bases; bases with no gene match: 8. The V gene's germline CDR1 is LGHNA and CDR2 YNFKEQ. The CDR3 is 15 amino acids. The CDR3 is CASSQDRVRGNTIYF. DNA for the CDR3: TGTGCCAGCAGTCAGGACAGGGTGAGAGGAAACACCATATATTTT.

The chain has TRBV6-2 or TRBV6-3 and TRBJ1-2; D is unresolved. The CDR3 length is 13 residues. The germline gives CDR1 MNHEY, CDR2 SVGEGT. With 6 bases removed from V and 6 bases from J, the gap between germline ends came to 14 bases. The CDR3 spells CASSLPAVDGYTF. The CDR3 DNA reads TGTGCCAGCAGCCTACCCGCGGTTGATGGCTACACCTTC.

The table lists this clone with a count of one. The V call is TRBV4-1, the J call TRBJ1-1; 9 bases match TRBD1. Germline lookup yields CDR1 MGHRA and CDR2 YSYEKL. The trim removed 4 bases at V and 0 bases at J, leaving 6 bases unmatched. The length of the CDR3 is 16 residues. DNA for the CDR3: TGCGCCAGCAGCCGACGGACAGGGGACATGAACACTGAAGCTTTCTTT. It translates to CASSRRTGDMNTEAFF.

The gene calls are TRBV7-6 and TRBJ2-7, with TRBD1 matching 12 bases. The length of the CDR3 is 18 residues. Looked up from germline, CDR1 is SGHVS and CDR2 is FNYEAQ. With 1 base clipped from V and 3 bases from J, the junction kept 10 bases outside the gene matches. The CDR3 sequence is CASSLEGQGAILNYEQYF. The CDR3 nucleotides are TGTGCCAGCAGCTTAGAGGGACAGGGGGCCATTCTTAACTACGAGCAGTACTTC.

This clone is a singleton in its sample. The rearrangement uses TRBV13 and TRBJ2-3; D is ambiguous. Germline V lookup: CDR1 PRHDT, CDR2 FYEKMQ (reference sequence). This CDR3 has 13 amino acids. With 1 base removed from V and 2 bases from J, the gap between germline ends came to 4 bases. The CDR3: CASSLEYTDTQYF. CDR3 coding DNA: TGTGCCAGCAGCTTAGAATACACAGATACGCAGTATTTT.

This chain uses TRBV15 with TRBJ2-2, with TRBD2 matching 8 bases. Losses at the gene ends were 1 base for V and 6 bases for J; bases not matched to a gene: 4. The CDR3 has 15 residues. Per the germline V gene, CDR1 is LNHNV and CDR2 is YYDKDF (reference sequence). CDR3 in amino acids: CATSRVGLVAGELFF. DNA for the CDR3: TGTGCCACCAGCAGAGTGGGACTAGTCGCCGGGGAGCTGTTTTTT.

V usage is TRBV14 and J usage is TRBJ1-1; TRBD1 is a possible D gene (6 bases). Germline assignment: CDR1 SGHDN and CDR2 FVKESK. The CDR3 totals 14 residues. The V end lost 4 bases, the J end lost 5 bases, and 14 bases lay between the germline ends. The CDR3 nucleotides read TGTGCCAGCAGCCTACTACAGGGAGAGACTGAAGCTTTCTTT. The encoded protein is CASSLLQGETEAFF.

The gene calls are TRBV18 and TRBJ2-7; 11 nucleotides agree with TRBD1. The germline V gene encodes CDR1 KGHSH and CDR2 LQKENI. The CDR3 runs 17 residues. The ends lost 2 bases at V and 3 bases at J; junction bases unmatched: 9. CDR3 loop: CASSPLGQGEGYYEQYF. CDR3 DNA sequence: TGTGCCAGCTCACCATTGGGACAGGGGGAGGGCTACTACGAGCAGTACTTC.